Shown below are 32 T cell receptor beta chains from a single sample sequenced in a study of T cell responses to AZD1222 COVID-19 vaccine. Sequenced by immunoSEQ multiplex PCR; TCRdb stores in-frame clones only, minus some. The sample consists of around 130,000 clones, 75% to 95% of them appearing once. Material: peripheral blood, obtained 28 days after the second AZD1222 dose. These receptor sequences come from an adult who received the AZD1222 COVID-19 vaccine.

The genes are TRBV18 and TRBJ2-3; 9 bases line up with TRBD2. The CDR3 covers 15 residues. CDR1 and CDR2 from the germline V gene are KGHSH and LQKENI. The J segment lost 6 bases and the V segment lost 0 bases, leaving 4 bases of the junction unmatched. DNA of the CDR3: TGTGCCAGCTCACCACCCAGCGGGGGGCGGGATACGCAGTATTTT. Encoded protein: CASSPPSGGRDTQYF. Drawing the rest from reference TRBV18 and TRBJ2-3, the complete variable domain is NAGVMQNPRHLVRRRGQEARLRCSPMKGHSHVYWYRQLPEEGLKFMVYLQKENIIDESGMPKERFSAEFPKEGPSILRIQQVVRGDSAAYFCASSPPSGGRDTQYFGPGTRLTVL.

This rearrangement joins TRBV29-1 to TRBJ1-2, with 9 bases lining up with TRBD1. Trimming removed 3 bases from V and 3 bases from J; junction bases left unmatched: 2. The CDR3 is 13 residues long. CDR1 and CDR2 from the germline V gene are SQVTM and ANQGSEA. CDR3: CSVDRQGDYGYTF. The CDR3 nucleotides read TGCAGCGTTGACCGACAGGGGGACTATGGCTACACCTTC.

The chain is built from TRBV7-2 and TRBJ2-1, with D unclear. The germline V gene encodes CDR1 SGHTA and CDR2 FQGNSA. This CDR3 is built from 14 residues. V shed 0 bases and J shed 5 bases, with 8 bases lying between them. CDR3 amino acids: CASSLARADNEQFF. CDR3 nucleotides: TGTGCCAGCAGCTTAGCACGGGCAGACAATGAGCAGTTCTTC. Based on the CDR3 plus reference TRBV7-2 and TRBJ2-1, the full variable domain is GAGVSQSPSNKVTEKGKDVELRCDPISGHTALYWYRQSLGQGLEFLIYFQGNSAPDKSGLPSDRFSAERTGGSVSTLTIQRTQQEDSAVYLCASSLARADNEQFFGPGTRLTVL.

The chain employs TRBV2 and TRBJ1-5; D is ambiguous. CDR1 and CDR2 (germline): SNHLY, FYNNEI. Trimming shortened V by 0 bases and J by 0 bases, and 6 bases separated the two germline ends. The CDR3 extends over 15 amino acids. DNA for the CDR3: TGTGCCAGCAGTGAAGCACTCCGTAGCAATCAGCCCCAGCATTTT. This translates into CASSEALRSNQPQHF.

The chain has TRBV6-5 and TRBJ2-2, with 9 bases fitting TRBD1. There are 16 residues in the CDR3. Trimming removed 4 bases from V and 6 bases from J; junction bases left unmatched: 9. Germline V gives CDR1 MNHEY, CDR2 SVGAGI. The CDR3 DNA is TGTGCCAGCAGTTTTACAGGGGGCGCAACGGCCGGGGAGCTGTTTTTT. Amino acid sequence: CASSFTGGATAGELFF.

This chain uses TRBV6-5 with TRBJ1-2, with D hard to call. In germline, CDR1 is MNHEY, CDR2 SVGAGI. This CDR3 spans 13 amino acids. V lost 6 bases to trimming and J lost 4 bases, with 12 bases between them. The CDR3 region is CASSQDRSYGYTF. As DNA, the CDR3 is TGTGCCAGCAGCCAGGACCGGAGCTATGGCTACACCTTC.

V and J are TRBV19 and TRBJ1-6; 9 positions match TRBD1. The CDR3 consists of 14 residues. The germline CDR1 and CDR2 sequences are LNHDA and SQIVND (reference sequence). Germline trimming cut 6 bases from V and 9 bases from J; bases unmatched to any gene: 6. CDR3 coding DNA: TGTGCCAGTAGCGCCGACAGGGGGAGTTCACCCCTCCACTTT. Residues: CASSADRGSSPLHF.

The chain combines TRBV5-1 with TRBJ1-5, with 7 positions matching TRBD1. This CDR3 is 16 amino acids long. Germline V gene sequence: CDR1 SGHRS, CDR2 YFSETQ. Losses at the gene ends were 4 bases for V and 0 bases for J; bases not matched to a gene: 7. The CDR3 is CASSIGTDLSNQPQHF. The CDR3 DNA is TGCGCCAGCAGCATTGGGACAGACCTTAGCAATCAGCCCCAGCATTTT.

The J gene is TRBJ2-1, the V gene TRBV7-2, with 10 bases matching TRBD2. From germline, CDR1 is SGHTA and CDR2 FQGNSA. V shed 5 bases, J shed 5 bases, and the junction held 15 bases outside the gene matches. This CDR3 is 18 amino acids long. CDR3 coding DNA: TGTGCCAGCAGCCCTGGGCGGCTAGCGGGAGTTTGGGACAATGAGCAGTTCTTC. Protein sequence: CASSPGRLAGVWDNEQFF. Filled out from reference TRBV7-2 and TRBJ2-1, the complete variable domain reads GAGVSQSPSNKVTEKGKDVELRCDPISGHTALYWYRQSLGQGLEFLIYFQGNSAPDKSGLPSDRFSAERTGGSVSTLTIQRTQQEDSAVYLCASSPGRLAGVWDNEQFFGPGTRLTVL.

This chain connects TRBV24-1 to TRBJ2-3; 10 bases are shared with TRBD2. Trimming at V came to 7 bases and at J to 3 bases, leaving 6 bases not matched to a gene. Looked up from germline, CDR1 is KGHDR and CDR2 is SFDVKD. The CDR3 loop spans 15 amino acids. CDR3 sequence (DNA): TGTGCCACCAGACCGGGACTAGCGCCTACAGATACGCAGTATTTT. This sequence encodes CATRPGLAPTDTQYF.

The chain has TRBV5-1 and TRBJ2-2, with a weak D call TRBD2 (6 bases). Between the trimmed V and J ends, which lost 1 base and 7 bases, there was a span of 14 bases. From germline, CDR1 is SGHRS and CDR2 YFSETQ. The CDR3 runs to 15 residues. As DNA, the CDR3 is TGCGCCAGCAGCTTGAGACCGGGAGAGGTCGGGGAGCTGTTTTTT. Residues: CASSLRPGEVGELFF.

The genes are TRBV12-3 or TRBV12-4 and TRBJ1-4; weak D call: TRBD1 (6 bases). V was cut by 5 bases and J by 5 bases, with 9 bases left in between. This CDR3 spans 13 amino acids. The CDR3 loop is CASSRDKNEKLFF. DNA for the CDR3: TGTGCCAGCAGTCGGGACAAAAATGAAAAACTGTTTTTT.

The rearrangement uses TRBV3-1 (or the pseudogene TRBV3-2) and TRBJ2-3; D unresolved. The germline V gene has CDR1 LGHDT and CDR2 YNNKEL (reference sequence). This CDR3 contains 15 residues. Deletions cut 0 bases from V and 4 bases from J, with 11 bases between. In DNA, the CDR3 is TGTGCCAGCAGCCAAGATTTAGTTCGAGCAGATACGCAGTATTTT. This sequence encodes CASSQDLVRADTQYF.

CDR3 loop: CASSLREWTGSYNEQFF. The CDR3 DNA is TGTGCCAGCAGCTTACGGGAGTGGACAGGGTCCTACAATGAGCAGTTCTTC. This chain connects TRBV11-2 to TRBJ2-1; TRBD1 aligns across 8 bases. Germline V gene sequence: CDR1 SGHAT, CDR2 FQNNGV. V was clipped by 2 bases and J by 1 base; unmatched bases: 7. The CDR3 extends over 17 amino acids.

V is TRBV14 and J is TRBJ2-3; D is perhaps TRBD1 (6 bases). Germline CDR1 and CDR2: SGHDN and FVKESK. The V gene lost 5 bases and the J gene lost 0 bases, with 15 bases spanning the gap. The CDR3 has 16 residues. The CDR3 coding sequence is TGTGCCAGCAGCACCCTGGGGGCGGGCAGCACAGATACGCAGTATTTT. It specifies CASSTLGAGSTDTQYF. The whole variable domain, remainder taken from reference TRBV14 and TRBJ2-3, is EAGVTQFPSHSVIEKGQTVTLRCDPISGHDNLYWYRRVMGKEIKFLLHFVKESKQDESGMPNNRFLAERTGGTYSTLKVQPAELEDSGVYFCASSTLGAGSTDTQYFGPGTRLTVL.

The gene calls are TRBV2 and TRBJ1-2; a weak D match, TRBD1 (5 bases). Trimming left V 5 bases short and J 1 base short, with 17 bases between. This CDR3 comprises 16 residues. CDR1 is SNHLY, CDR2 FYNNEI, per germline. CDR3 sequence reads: CASSPGPSRSNYGYTF. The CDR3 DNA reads TGTGCCAGCAGTCCGGGACCTTCTAGGAGTAACTATGGCTACACCTTC.

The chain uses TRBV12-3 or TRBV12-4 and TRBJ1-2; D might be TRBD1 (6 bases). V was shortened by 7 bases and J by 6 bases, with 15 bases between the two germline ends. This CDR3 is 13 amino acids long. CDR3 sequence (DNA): TGTGCCAGCACCCCCGACAGGAGGAATGGCTACACCTTC. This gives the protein CASTPDRRNGYTF.

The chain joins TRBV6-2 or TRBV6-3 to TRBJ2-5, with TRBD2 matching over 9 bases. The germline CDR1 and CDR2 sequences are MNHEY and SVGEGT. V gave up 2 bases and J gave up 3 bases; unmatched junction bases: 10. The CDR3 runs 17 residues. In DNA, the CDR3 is TGTGCCAGCAGTTACCGTATCGATAGCGGGAGAAAAGAGACCCAGTACTTC. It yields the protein CASSYRIDSGRKETQYF.

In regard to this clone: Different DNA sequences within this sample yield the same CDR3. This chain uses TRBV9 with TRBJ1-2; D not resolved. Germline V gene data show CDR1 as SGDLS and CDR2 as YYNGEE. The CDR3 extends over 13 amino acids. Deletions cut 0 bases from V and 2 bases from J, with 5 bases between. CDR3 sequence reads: CASSVDRNYGYTF. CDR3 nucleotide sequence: TGTGCCAGCAGCGTAGATAGGAACTATGGCTACACCTTC.

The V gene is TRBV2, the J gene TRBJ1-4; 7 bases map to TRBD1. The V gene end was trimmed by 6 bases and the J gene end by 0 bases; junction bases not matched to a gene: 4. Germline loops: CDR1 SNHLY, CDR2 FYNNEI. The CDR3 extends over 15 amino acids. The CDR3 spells CASRRDSATNEKLFF. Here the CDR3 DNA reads TGTGCCAGCAGAAGGGACAGTGCAACTAATGAAAAACTGTTTTTT.

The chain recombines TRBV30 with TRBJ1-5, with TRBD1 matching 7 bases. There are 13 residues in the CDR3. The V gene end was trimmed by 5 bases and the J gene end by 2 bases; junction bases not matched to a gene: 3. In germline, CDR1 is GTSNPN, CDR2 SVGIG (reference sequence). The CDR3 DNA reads TGTGCCTGGGACAGGGATGGCAATCAGCCCCAGCATTTT. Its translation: CAWDRDGNQPQHF.

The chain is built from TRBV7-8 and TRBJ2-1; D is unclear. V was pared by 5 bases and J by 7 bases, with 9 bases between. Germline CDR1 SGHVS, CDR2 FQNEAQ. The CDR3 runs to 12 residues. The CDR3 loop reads CASSPDPNEQFF. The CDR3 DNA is TGTGCCAGCAGCCCAGACCCTAATGAGCAGTTCTTC.

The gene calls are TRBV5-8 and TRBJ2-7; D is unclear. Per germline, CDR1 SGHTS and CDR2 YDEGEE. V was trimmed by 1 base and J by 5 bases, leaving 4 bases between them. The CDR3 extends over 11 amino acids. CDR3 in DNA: TGTGCCAGCAGCTTGAGAGACGAGCAGTACTTC. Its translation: CASSLRDEQYF. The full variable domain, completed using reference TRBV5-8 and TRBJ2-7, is EAGVTQSPTHLIKTRGQQATLRCSPISGHTSVYWYQQALGLGLQFLLWYDEGEERNRGNFPPRFSGRQFPNYSSELNVNALELEDSALYLCASSLRDEQYFGPGTRLTVT.

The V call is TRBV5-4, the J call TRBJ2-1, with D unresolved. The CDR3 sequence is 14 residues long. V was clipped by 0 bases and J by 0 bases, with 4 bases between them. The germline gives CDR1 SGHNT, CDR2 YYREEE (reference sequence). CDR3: CASSLGSSYNEQFF. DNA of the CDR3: TGTGCCAGCAGCTTGGGGAGCTCCTACAATGAGCAGTTCTTC. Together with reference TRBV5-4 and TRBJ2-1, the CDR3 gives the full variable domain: ETGVTQSPTHLIKTRGQQVTLRCSSQSGHNTVSWYQQALGQGPQFIFQYYREEENGRGNFPPRFSGLQFPNYSSELNVNALELDDSALYLCASSLGSSYNEQFFGPGTRLTVL.

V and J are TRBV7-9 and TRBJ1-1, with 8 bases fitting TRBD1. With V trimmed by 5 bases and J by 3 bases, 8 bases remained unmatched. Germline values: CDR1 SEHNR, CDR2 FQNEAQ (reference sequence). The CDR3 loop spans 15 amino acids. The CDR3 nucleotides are TGTGCCAGCAGCGGTCGGACAGGGTTTTACACTGAAGCTTTCTTT. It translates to CASSGRTGFYTEAFF. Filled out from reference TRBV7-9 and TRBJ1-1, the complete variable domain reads DTGVSQNPRHKITKRGQNVTFRCDPISEHNRLYWYRQTLGQGPEFLTYFQNEAQLEKSRLLSDRFSAERPKGSFSTLEIQRTEQGDSAMYLCASSGRTGFYTEAFFGQGTRLTVV.

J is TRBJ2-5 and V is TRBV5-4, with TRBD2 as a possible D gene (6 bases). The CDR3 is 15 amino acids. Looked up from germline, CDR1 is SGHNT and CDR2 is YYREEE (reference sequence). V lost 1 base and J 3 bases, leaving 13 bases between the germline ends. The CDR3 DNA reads TGTGCCAGCAGCTTGCCCGGTAGCGGCAAAGAGACCCAGTACTTC. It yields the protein CASSLPGSGKETQYF.

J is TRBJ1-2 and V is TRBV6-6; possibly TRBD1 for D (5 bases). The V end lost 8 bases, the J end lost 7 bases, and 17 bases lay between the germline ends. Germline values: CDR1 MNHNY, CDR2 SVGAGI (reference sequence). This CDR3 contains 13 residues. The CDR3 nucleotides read TGTGCCAGCGGGGCCGCAATAAAAGGTGGCTACACCTTC. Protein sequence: CASGAAIKGGYTF.

CDR3 DNA: TGCAGTGCTAGTACCTATGCAACAGATACGCAGTATTTT. It specifies CSASTYATDTQYF. This chain uses TRBV20-1 with TRBJ2-3; D remains unclear. The CDR3 consists of 13 residues. The V and J ends lost 3 bases and 3 bases respectively, with 10 bases between them. The germline CDR1 and CDR2 sequences are DFQATT and SNEGSKA (reference sequence).

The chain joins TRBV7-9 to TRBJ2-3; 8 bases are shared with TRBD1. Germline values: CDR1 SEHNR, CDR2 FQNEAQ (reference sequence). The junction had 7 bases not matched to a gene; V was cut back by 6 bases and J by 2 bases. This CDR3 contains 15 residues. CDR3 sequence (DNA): TGTGCCAGCAGTCTACAGGGGGATACCACAGATACGCAGTATTTT. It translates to CASSLQGDTTDTQYF.

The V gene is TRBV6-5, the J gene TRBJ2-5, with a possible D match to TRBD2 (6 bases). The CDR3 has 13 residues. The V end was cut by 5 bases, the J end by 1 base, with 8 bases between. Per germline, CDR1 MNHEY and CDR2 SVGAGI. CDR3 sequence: CASSTTSQETQYF. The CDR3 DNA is TGTGCCAGCAGTACGACTAGCCAAGAGACCCAGTACTTC.

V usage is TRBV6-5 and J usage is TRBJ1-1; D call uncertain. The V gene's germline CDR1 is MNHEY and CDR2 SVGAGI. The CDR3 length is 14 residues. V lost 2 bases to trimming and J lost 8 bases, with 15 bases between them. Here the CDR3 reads CASSYDANLSEAFF. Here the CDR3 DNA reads TGTGCCAGCAGTTACGACGCTAATCTTTCCGAAGCTTTCTTT.

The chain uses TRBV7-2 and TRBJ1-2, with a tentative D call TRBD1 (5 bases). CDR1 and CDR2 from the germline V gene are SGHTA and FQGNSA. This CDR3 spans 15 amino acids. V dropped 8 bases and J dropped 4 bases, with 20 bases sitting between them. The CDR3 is CASGGGQGIVYGYTF. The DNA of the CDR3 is TGTGCCAGCGGAGGCGGTCAGGGCATTGTCTATGGCTACACCTTC.